The 14 T cell receptor beta chains given below trace back to one sample, sequenced in a study of shared clonotypes between healthy human individuals. The data were produced by immunoSEQ multiplex PCR, yet TCRdb's version contains in-frame clones alone and is incomplete. Seen here are about half a million clones, less than 85% observed once, and the top ten hold about an eighth. Sequencing input: PBMCs. The receptors stem from a woman aged 40 to 55 in good health. Some clones in this sample may be carry-over from other donors' samples.

This clone occurred once. A read error may account for a junction end that differs from germline. Other nucleotide sequences from this sample produce the same CDR3. The chain joins TRBV6-6 to TRBJ1-5; unclear D gene. Germline loops: CDR1 MNHNY, CDR2 SVGAGI (reference sequence). The CDR3 is 12 amino acids. This CDR3 reads CASSQPNQPQHF. In nucleotides, the CDR3 is TGCGCCAGCAGTCAACCGAATCAGCCCCAGCATTTT.

This clone was counted ten times or more. The genes are TRBV11-2 and TRBJ2-4; D call uncertain. Per germline, CDR1 SGHAT and CDR2 FQNNGV. Trimming pared 4 bases from V and 0 bases from J, leaving 7 bases between. The CDR3 has 14 amino acids. The CDR3 sequence: CASSYRLAKNIQYF. The CDR3 DNA is TGTGCCAGCAGCTACCGGCTAGCCAAAAACATTCAGTACTTC. The whole variable domain, remainder taken from reference TRBV11-2 and TRBJ2-4, is EAGVAQSPRYKIIEKRQSVAFWCNPISGHATLYWYQQILGQGPKLLIQFQNNGVVDDSQLPKDRFSAERLKGVDSTLKIQPAKLEDSAVYLCASSYRLAKNIQYFGAGTRLSVL.

This chain uses TRBV27 with TRBJ1-2, with D perhaps matching TRBD1 (6 bases). Trimming removed 8 bases at V and 6 bases at J, with 19 bases between. CDR3 length: 14 residues. The germline V gene has CDR1 MNHEY and CDR2 SMNVEV (reference sequence). Here the CDR3 DNA reads TGTGCCAGCTCGGGGGTAGGGGGGCCGGATGGCTACACCTTC. This gives the protein CASSGVGGPDGYTF.

In nucleotides, the CDR3 is TGTGCCACCAGAAGGACTAGCGGGAGCCAAGAGACCCAGTACTTC. It codes for CATRRTSGSQETQYF. The chain links TRBV15 to TRBJ2-5, with 13 nucleotides matching TRBD2. The germline V gene has CDR1 LNHNV and CDR2 YYDKDF (reference sequence). With 6 bases clipped from V and 1 base from J, the junction kept 2 bases outside the gene matches. The CDR3 extends over 15 amino acids.

The chain employs TRBV10-2 and TRBJ2-2; 10 nucleotides line up with TRBD2. This CDR3 is built from 16 residues. J lost 6 bases, V lost 4 bases, and 8 bases had no gene match. Germline lookup yields CDR1 WSHSY and CDR2 SAAADI. The CDR3 is CASSGPSGRGSGELFF. In DNA, the CDR3 is TGCGCCAGCAGTGGCCCAAGCGGGAGGGGATCCGGGGAGCTGTTTTTT.

The J gene is TRBJ2-7, the V gene TRBV11-2, with D hard to call. CDR3 length equals 14 residues. Per germline, CDR1 SGHAT and CDR2 FQNNGV. V gave up 2 bases and J gave up 5 bases, with 13 bases separating them. This CDR3 reads CASSLSRWAHEQYF. The CDR3 DNA is TGTGCCAGCAGCTTAAGCCGGTGGGCCCACGAGCAGTACTTC.

This clone came up a few times. The genes are TRBV5-1 and TRBJ1-6; D is possibly TRBD1 (6 bases). The CDR3 is made up of 14 amino acids. V dropped 6 bases and J dropped 8 bases, with 15 bases sitting between them. Germline V lookup: CDR1 SGHRS, CDR2 YFSETQ. The CDR3 reads CASKGGQRDSPLHF. In nucleotides, the CDR3 is TGCGCCAGCAAGGGTGGACAGAGGGATTCACCCCTCCACTTT.

This chain's CDR3 is CASSLYGRSKETQYF. For the CDR3, the DNA is TGTGCCAGCAGCTTATACGGCAGGAGCAAAGAGACCCAGTACTTC. V is TRBV13 and J is TRBJ2-5, with no clear D. The CDR3 has 15 residues. V lost 2 bases and J lost 3, with 13 bases in between. Germline CDR1 reads PRHDT; CDR2 reads FYEKMQ (reference sequence).

The chain has TRBV7-3 and TRBJ2-7, with TRBD1 matching over 8 bases. The germline gives CDR1 SGHTA, CDR2 FQGTGA. Trimming cost V 6 bases and J 5 bases; bases outside gene matches: 12. This CDR3 is built from 15 residues. This chain's CDR3 is CASRPLDRESHEQYF. The CDR3 nucleotides are TGTGCCAGCAGACCCCTGGACAGGGAGTCCCACGAGCAGTACTTC.

V gene TRBV7-9 combines with J gene TRBJ1-1; D perhaps matches TRBD1 (5 bases). Deletions cut 1 base from V and 3 bases from J, with 15 bases between. This CDR3 contains 16 residues. Germline V gives CDR1 SEHNR, CDR2 FQNEAQ (reference sequence). DNA of the CDR3: TGTGCCAGCAGCTTAGGAAGTGGGGGATCAGACACTGAAGCTTTCTTT. Amino acid sequence: CASSLGSGGSDTEAFF.

The chain recombines TRBV19 with TRBJ1-4; D possibly corresponds to TRBD1 (5 bases). V was trimmed by 5 bases and J by 4 bases, leaving 14 bases between them. CDR1 is LNHDA and CDR2 is SQIVND in the germline V gene (reference sequence). The CDR3 is 15 amino acids. CDR3 DNA sequence: TGTGCCAGTAGTTCTACAGGAGCGGTTAATGAAAAACTGTTTTTT. Protein: CASSSTGAVNEKLFF.

The rearrangement uses TRBV5-8 and TRBJ2-7, with 7 nucleotides matching TRBD1. V trimming: 0 bases; J trimming: 2 bases; junction bases outside the gene matches: 8. Per germline, CDR1 SGHTS and CDR2 YDEGEE. CDR3 length: 16 amino acids. The CDR3 DNA is TGTGCCAGCAGCTTGGCCCCGGGACAGTGGCCCTACGAGCAGTACTTC. Translated: CASSLAPGQWPYEQYF.

The chain joins TRBV9 to TRBJ2-5; D gene unclear. The CDR3 extends over 15 amino acids. Trimming stripped 3 bases from V and 5 bases from J, with 17 bases between. In germline, CDR1 is SGDLS, CDR2 YYNGEE. Written as DNA, the CDR3 is TGTGCCAGCAGCGAAACCCGAGGCCCGAGGGAGACCCAGTACTTC. Protein product: CASSETRGPRETQYF.

This clone was counted many times. This chain links TRBV2 with TRBJ2-1; D gene ambiguous. V gave up 0 bases and J gave up 8 bases, with 8 bases separating them. Germline assignment: CDR1 SNHLY and CDR2 FYNNEI. CDR3 size: 13 residues. In nucleotides, the CDR3 is TGTGCCAGCAGTGAAGCATTTTCCCATGAGCAGTTCTTC. Its protein is CASSEAFSHEQFF. The full variable domain, completed using reference TRBV2 and TRBJ2-1, is EPEVTQTPSHQVTQMGQEVILRCVPISNHLYFYWYRQILGQKVEFLVSFYNNEISEKSEIFDDQFSVERPDGSNFTLKIRSTKLEDSAMYFCASSEAFSHEQFFGPGTRLTVL.